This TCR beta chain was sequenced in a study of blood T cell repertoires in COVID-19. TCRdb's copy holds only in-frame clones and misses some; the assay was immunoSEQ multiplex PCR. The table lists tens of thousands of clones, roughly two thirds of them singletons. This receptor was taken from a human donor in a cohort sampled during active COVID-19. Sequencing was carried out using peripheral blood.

The CDR3 region is CASTLPGQVNQPQHF. CDR3 sequence (DNA): TGTGCCAGCACACTTCCGGGACAGGTAAATCAGCCCCAGCATTTT. V usage is TRBV28 and J usage is TRBJ1-5; 8 nucleotides align to TRBD1. Germline V gene data show CDR1 as MDHEN and CDR2 as SYDVKM. This CDR3 has 15 amino acids. The V gene end was trimmed by 7 bases and the J gene end by 4 bases; junction bases not matched to a gene: 9.